The TCR beta chain under discussion was sequenced for a study of radiation and T cells in renal cell carcinoma. The time point denotes: blood 4 weeks post-SBRT, at nephrectomy. As for treatment: 15 Gy SBRT to primary tumor, nephrectomy 4 weeks later. This clone was observed a few times. The table came from immunoSEQ multiplex PCR; TCRdb's copy has only in-frame clones and leaves some out. The sample lists 130,000 to 150,000 clones, approximately 86% occurring once. The CDR3 has 15 amino acids. In germline, CDR1 is MNHEY, CDR2 SMNVEV (reference sequence). V lost 6 bases, J lost 8 bases, and 22 bases lay in between.

The sequencing here drew on blood, taken from a patient whose treatment included radiotherapy and nephrectomy. This chain uses TRBV27 with TRBJ1-2; a weak D match, TRBD1 (6 bases). The receptor was derived from a woman between 50 and 59 years old with renal cell carcinoma. The CDR3 nucleotides are TGTGCCAGCAGCCCATCAGCAGGGGCCGGAGTCGGCTACACCTTC. It codes for CASSPSAGAGVGYTF.